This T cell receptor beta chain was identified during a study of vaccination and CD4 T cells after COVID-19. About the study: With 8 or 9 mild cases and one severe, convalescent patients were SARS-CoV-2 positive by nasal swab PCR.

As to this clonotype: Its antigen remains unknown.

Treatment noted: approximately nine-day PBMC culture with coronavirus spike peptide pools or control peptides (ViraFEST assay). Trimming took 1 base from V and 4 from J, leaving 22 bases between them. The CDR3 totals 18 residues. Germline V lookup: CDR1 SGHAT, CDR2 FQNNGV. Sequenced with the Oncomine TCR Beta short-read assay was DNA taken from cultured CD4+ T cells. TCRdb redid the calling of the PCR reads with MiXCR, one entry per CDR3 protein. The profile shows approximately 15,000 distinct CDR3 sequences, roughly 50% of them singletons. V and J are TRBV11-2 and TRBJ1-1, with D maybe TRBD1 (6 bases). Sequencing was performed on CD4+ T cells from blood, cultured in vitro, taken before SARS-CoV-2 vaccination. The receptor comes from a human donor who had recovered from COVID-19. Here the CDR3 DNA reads TGTGCCAGCAGCTTAGCGTTCGGGGGCGTTGGGGGTGGCACTGAAGCTTTCTTT. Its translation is CASSLAFGGVGGGTEAFF.